This TCR beta chain stems from a study of blood T cell repertoires in COVID-19. This table comes from immunoSEQ multiplex PCR, and its TCRdb copy is limited to in-frame clones, with some not included. This table holds 400,000 to 450,000 clones, approximately 90% found once. Per the germline V gene, CDR1 is SGHRS and CDR2 is YFSETQ. Unmatched junction bases numbered 3, after V lost 3 bases and J lost 0 bases. The CDR3 is 16 residues long. This chain joins TRBV5-1 and TRBJ2-7; 13 bases are a match to TRBD2. The receptor was derived from a man younger than 45 who had recovered from COVID-19. The material sequenced was PBMCs or T cells enriched from blood (not recorded which). CDR3 in DNA: TGCGCCAGCAGCTGGGGACTAGCGGGAAGCTCCTACGAGCAGTACTTC. Translated: CASSWGLAGSSYEQYF.